Sequencing of this T cell receptor (beta chain) was carried out in a study of blood T cell repertoires in COVID-19. V gave up 1 base and J gave up 2 bases, with 16 bases separating them. Looked up from germline, CDR1 is KGHDR and CDR2 is SFDVKD. This CDR3 has 18 residues. Profiling relied on immunoSEQ multiplex PCR, and the TCRdb table lists in-frame clones only, not all of them. This table has 200,000 or so clones, roughly four fifths appearing once. Sequenced input: peripheral blood. The chain carries TRBV24-1 and TRBJ2-2, with TRBD2 as a possible D gene (6 bases). The sequence came from a human donor with acute or convalescent COVID-19. The donor label of this sample is uncertain. CDR3 DNA: TGTGCCACCAGTGATTTCGGTCGGAGGGCGCAAAACACCGGGGAGCTGTTTTTT. Protein: CATSDFGRRAQNTGELFF.